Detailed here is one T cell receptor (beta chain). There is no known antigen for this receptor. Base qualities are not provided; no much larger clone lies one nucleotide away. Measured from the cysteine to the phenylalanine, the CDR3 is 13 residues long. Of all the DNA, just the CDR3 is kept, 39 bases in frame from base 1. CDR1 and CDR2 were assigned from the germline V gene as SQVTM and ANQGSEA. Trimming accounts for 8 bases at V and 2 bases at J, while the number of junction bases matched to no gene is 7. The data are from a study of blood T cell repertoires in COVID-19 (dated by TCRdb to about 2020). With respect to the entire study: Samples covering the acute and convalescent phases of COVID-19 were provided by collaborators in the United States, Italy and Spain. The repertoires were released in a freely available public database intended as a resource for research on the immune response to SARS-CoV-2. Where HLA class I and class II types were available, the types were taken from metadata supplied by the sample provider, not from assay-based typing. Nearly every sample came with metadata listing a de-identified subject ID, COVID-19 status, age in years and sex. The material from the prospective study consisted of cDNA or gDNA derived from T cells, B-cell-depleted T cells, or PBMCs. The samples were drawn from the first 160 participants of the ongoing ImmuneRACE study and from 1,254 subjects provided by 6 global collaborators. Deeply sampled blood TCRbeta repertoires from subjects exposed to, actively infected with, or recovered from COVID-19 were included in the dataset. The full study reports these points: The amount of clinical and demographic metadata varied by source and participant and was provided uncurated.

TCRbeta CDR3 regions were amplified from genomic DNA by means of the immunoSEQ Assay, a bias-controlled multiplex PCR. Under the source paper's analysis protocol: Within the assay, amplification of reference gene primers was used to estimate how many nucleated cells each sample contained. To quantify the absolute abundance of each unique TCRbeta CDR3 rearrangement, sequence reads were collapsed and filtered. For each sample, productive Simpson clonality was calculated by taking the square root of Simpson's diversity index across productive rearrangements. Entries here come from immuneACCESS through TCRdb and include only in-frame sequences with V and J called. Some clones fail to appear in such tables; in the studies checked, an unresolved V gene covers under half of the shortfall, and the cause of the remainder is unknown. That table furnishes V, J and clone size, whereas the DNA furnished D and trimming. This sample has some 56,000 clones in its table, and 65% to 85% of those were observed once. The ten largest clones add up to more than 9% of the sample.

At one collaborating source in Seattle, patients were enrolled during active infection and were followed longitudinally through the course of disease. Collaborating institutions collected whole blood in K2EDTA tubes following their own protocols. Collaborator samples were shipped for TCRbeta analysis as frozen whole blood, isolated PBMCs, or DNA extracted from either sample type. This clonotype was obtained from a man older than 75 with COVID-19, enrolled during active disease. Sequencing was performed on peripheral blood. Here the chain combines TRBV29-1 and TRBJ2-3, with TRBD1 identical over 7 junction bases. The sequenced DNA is TGCAGCACCACAGGACAGGTCACAGATACGCAGTATTTT. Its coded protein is CSTTGQVTDTQYF.